This T cell receptor (beta chain) was sequenced during a study of blood T cell repertoires in COVID-19 (TCRdb year 2020). At the level of the whole study: Samples from collaborators originated in the United States, Italy and Spain and spanned both the acute and convalescent phases of COVID-19. The prospective study material was composed of cDNA or gDNA derived from T cells, B-cell-depleted T cells, or PBMCs. Subjects who had been exposed to COVID-19, were actively infected with it, or had recovered from it provided the deeply sampled blood TCRbeta repertoires that made up the dataset. The repertoires were made available in a free public database intended to serve as a resource for research on the immune response to SARS-CoV-2. Samples came from the ongoing ImmuneRACE study (first 160 participants) plus 1,254 subjects from 6 global collaborators. Sample metadata almost always included a de-identified subject ID, COVID-19 status, age in years and sex. HLA class I and class II types, where available, came from metadata supplied by the sample provider rather than from assay-based typing.

The immunoSEQ Assay, a bias-controlled multiplex PCR, was used to amplify TCRbeta CDR3 regions from genomic DNA. Turning to the authors' computational methods: Nucleated cell counts per sample were estimated from amplification of reference gene primers within the assay. Sequence reads were collapsed and filtered to measure the absolute abundance of every unique TCRbeta CDR3 rearrangement. For each sample, productive Simpson clonality was calculated as the square root of Simpson's diversity index over productive rearrangements. TCRdb carries this immuneACCESS record with in-frame sequences only. Its versions omit some clonotypes, under half of them owing to an unresolved V gene in the studies checked, with the rest unexplained. The V and J calls and clone size come from that table; D and trimming were worked out from the DNA. Within this sample are under 250,000 clones, with roughly 83% of them counted one time only. The ten biggest clones cover about 1.3% of the sample.

Remarks on this clone: The target of this receptor is not known. Base qualities are not provided; no much larger clone lies one nucleotide away.

The CDR3 runs 17 residues from the cysteine to the phenylalanine. Only CDR3 DNA is held: 51 bases, read in frame from base 1. Participants in the prospective study were enrolled through a virtual design, were aged about 18 to 100 years, and lived in roughly 24 United States geographic areas. In the prospective study, participants were assigned to cohorts based on the clinical history participants reported in a screening survey and a study questionnaire. In the prospective study, whole blood, serum and a nasopharyngeal or oropharyngeal swab were collected from each participant by mobile phlebotomists. Prospective study participants could optionally give additional blood draws and questionnaires over a roughly 2-month period. Before DNA extraction, prospective study blood samples were shipped either frozen or at room temperature. Study-level results and caveats: Clinical and demographic metadata were provided uncurated, with the amount varying by source and participant.

Sequencing input: PBMCs or T cells enriched from blood (not recorded which). The receptor was derived from a woman aged 40 to 50 with acute COVID-19. The chain employs TRBV21-1 and TRBJ2-1; the D segment call TRBD1 is taken from the table without a DNA check. TRBV21-1 is a listed pseudogene. For the CDR3, the sequence is CASFLGARDSIYNEQFF. The DNA is TGTGCCAGCTTCCTGGGGGCCCGGGACAGTATATACAATGAGCAGTTCTTC.